The 27 T cell receptor beta chains reported below all come from one sample, sequenced in a study of cytomegalovirus exposure and HLA in healthy donors. The PCR had 60 Vbeta and 13 Jbeta primers. Some clones are missing from TCRdb's copy, which holds only in-frame ones; the method was immunoSEQ multiplex PCR. The table lists approximately 210,000 clones, about 85% of them singletons. Material for sequencing was PBMCs. The source of these receptors is a woman between 45 and 65 years old in good health and CMV-seronegative.

The chain joins TRBV29-1 to TRBJ1-2; 9 bases fit TRBD1. Germline V gene data show CDR1 as SQVTM and CDR2 as ANQGSEA. The CDR3 has 12 residues. The trim removed 5 bases at V and 8 bases at J, leaving 6 bases unmatched. CDR3 sequence (DNA): TGCAGCGTTCAGACAGGGGGGAGAGGCTACACCTTC. This gives the protein CSVQTGGRGYTF.

This clone was observed a few times. This chain links TRBV6-6 with TRBJ1-1, with D hard to call. Germline loops: CDR1 MNHNY, CDR2 SVGAGI (reference sequence). This CDR3 comprises 13 residues. Trimming left V 6 bases short and J 10 bases short, with 18 bases between. Here the CDR3 DNA reads TGTGCCAGCAGCCGTCCGGGTAGGTCGTCAGCTTTCTTT. Translating it yields CASSRPGRSSAFF.

The gene calls are TRBV7-2 and TRBJ1-2; 10 nucleotides agree with TRBD1. J gave up 2 bases and V 4 bases, and 4 bases lay outside the gene matches. Germline V gene sequence: CDR1 SGHTA, CDR2 FQGNSA. CDR3 length: 15 amino acids. CDR3 residues: CASSSLGQGNYGYTF. The CDR3 region has the DNA TGTGCCAGCAGCTCTCTGGGACAGGGGAACTATGGCTACACCTTC.

Here the CDR3 DNA reads TGTGCCAGTAGCCCACCCGGGAACGGACCGAATGGCTACACCTTC. This encodes CASSPPGNGPNGYTF. This rearrangement joins TRBV19 to TRBJ1-2; D is unclear. The CDR3 length is 15 residues. Between the trimmed V and J ends, which lost 6 bases and 6 bases, there was a span of 20 bases. Looked up from germline, CDR1 is LNHDA and CDR2 is SQIVND (reference sequence).

This sequence joins TRBV5-1 and TRBJ1-3; 7 nucleotides agree with TRBD1. The CDR3 contains 18 residues. With V trimmed by 0 bases and J by 1 base, 10 bases remained unmatched. Germline-derived CDR1 and CDR2 are SGHRS and YFSETQ. CDR3 DNA sequence: TGCGCCAGCAGCTTGGAGGCGCGGACAGGCGGTTCTGGAAACACCATATATTTT. Amino acids: CASSLEARTGGSGNTIYF.

On this clone itself: Compared with germline, one end of the junction differs, possibly owing to a read error. J is TRBJ2-7 and V is TRBV7-2; 7 nucleotides agree with TRBD1. The germline CDR1 and CDR2 sequences are SGHTA and FQGNSA. The CDR3 loop spans 15 amino acids. The DNA of the CDR3 is TGTGCCAGCAGTTTAGGGGGCAGCAGCTCCTACGAGCAGTACTTC. Translation: CASSLGGSSSYEQYF.

The chain uses TRBV11-2 and TRBJ1-2, with D maybe TRBD1 (6 bases). V gave up 5 bases and J gave up 1 base, with 11 bases separating them. The CDR3 runs to 14 residues. Germline-derived CDR1 and CDR2 are SGHAT and FQNNGV. The CDR3 loop is CASSPRQVNYGYTF. The DNA for the CDR3 is TGTGCCAGCAGCCCACGACAGGTTAACTATGGCTACACCTTC.

This clone showed up just once. The chain recombines TRBV7-2 with TRBJ2-3; D is possibly TRBD2 (6 bases). Germline V CDR1 and CDR2: SGHTA, FQGNSA. The V gene lost 5 bases and the J gene lost 2 bases, with 17 bases spanning the gap. CDR3 size: 16 residues. The CDR3 DNA reads as TGTGCCAGCAGCCCCGGCACTGGCGGGGTCACAGATACGCAGTATTTT. It translates to CASSPGTGGVTDTQYF.

The genes are TRBV19 and TRBJ2-7; 14 nucleotides align to TRBD2. CDR1 and CDR2 from the germline V gene are LNHDA and SQIVND (reference sequence). The CDR3 totals 15 residues. V dropped 6 bases and J dropped 3; count of bases not matched to a gene: 4. In DNA form, the CDR3 reads TGTGCCAGTAGACCGGGACTAGCGGGGGACTACGAGCAGTACTTC. It specifies CASRPGLAGDYEQYF.

The chain joins TRBV21-1 to TRBJ1-3; the listed D gene, TRBD1, was not tested against the DNA. TRBV21-1 is a recognized pseudogene. This CDR3 has 12 residues. CDR3 in DNA: TGTGCCAGCAGCAAAGGAAGCAGGGACAAACTCTTT. Translated: CASSKGSRDKLF.

The gene calls are TRBV19 and TRBJ2-7; TRBD2 matches at 7 bases. Germline CDR1 is LNHDA and CDR2 is SQIVND (reference sequence). Trimming cost V 5 bases and J 3 bases; bases outside gene matches: 7. The CDR3 has 14 residues. CDR3 coding DNA: TGTGCCAGTAGTCCCTCACTAGCGAACTACGAGCAGTACTTC. It specifies CASSPSLANYEQYF.

This clone occurred a few times. This chain joins TRBV7-6 and TRBJ1-5; no clear D. The V end lost 5 bases, the J end lost 3 bases, and 11 bases lay between the germline ends. Germline-derived CDR1 and CDR2 are SGHVS and FNYEAQ. This CDR3 is 14 amino acids long. In DNA form, the CDR3 reads TGTGCCAGCAGCCCGATCGGAGTCAATCAGCCCCAGCATTTT. Translated: CASSPIGVNQPQHF.

Only a few counts were recorded for this clone. This chain uses TRBV7-2 with TRBJ2-1; the D is unclear. Germline V gene data show CDR1 as SGHTA and CDR2 as FQGNSA. The CDR3 runs 14 residues. V dropped 5 bases and J dropped 1 base, with 9 bases sitting between them. Here the CDR3 DNA reads TGTGCCAGCAGCCCACCGGGTTCCTACAATGAGCAGTTCTTC. Translation gives CASSPPGSYNEQFF.

This chain links TRBV7-8 with TRBJ2-5; D is unclear. Germline V gene sequence: CDR1 SGHVS, CDR2 FQNEAQ. The CDR3 has 15 amino acids. Trimming cost V 1 base and J 4 bases, with 13 bases left between them. In nucleotides, the CDR3 is TGTGCCAGCAGCTTAGGCTCAGTGGAGACAGAGACCCAGTACTTC. As protein: CASSLGSVETETQYF.

The genes are TRBV18 and TRBJ2-7, with 7 nucleotides matching TRBD2. The V segment lost 3 bases and the J segment 6 bases; nucleotides outside the gene matches: 8. Looked up from germline, CDR1 is KGHSH and CDR2 is LQKENI. The CDR3 has 14 residues. CDR3 nucleotides: TGTGCCAGCTCACCGATGCCATCGGGGGGCGAGCAGTACTTC. Protein sequence: CASSPMPSGGEQYF.

The rearrangement uses TRBV7-9 and TRBJ2-3; 9 bases are shared with TRBD2. Germline-derived CDR1 and CDR2 are SEHNR and FQNEAQ (reference sequence). The CDR3 is 16 amino acids. V shed 2 bases, J shed 5 bases, and the junction held 8 bases outside the gene matches. The CDR3 DNA reads TGTGCCAGCAGCTTAACTAGCGGGCCTTCTCTAGATACGCAGTATTTT. Its protein product is CASSLTSGPSLDTQYF.

The V gene is TRBV4-2, the J gene TRBJ2-3, with 12 bases that match TRBD2. With 4 bases clipped from V and 0 bases from J, the junction kept 17 bases outside the gene matches. The V gene's germline CDR1 is LGHNA and CDR2 YNFKEQ. This CDR3 has 21 amino acids. The CDR3 is CASSLGTRLRTSGVSTDTQYF. DNA for the CDR3: TGTGCCAGCAGCCTTGGTACGCGCCTTCGGACTAGCGGGGTTAGCACAGATACGCAGTATTTT.

The CDR3 DNA follows: TGTGCCAGCAGCCAAGAGGGGGGGATTAATGAAAAACTGTTTTTT. Encoded protein: CASSQEGGINEKLFF. This chain uses TRBV14 with TRBJ1-4, with a tentative D call TRBD1 (5 bases). This CDR3 is built from 15 residues. CDR1 is SGHDN and CDR2 is FVKESK in the germline V gene. Trimming pared 0 bases from V and 4 bases from J, leaving 9 bases between.

This clone has just a few counts. The CDR3 DNA is TGTGCCAGCAGTTCTACAGGGGTCACTGAAGCTTTCTTT. This translates into CASSSTGVTEAFF. The chain uses TRBV27 and TRBJ1-1; 7 bases line up with TRBD1. Germline loops: CDR1 MNHEY, CDR2 SMNVEV (reference sequence). The CDR3 consists of 13 residues. After removal of 4 bases from V and 4 bases from J, the junction contained 3 bases not matched to a gene.

V and J are TRBV9 and TRBJ1-4, with 7 bases lining up with TRBD1. This CDR3 region has 14 residues. CDR1 SGDLS and CDR2 YYNGEE come from the germline V gene. V shed 0 bases, J shed 5 bases, and the junction held 1 base outside the gene matches. For the CDR3, the DNA is TGTGCCAGCAGCGTAGGCAGGGGGAATGAAAAACTGTTTTTT. Translation: CASSVGRGNEKLFF. Looking up the rest from reference TRBV9 and TRBJ1-4 gives the full variable domain: DSGVTQTPKHLITATGQRVTLRCSPRSGDLSVYWYQQSLDQGLQFLIQYYNGEERAKGNILERFSAQQFPDLHSELNLSSLELGDSALYFCASSVGRGNEKLFFGSGTQLSVL.

The J gene is TRBJ1-2, the V gene TRBV5-4; 9 nucleotides line up with TRBD1. The CDR3 loop spans 14 amino acids. CDR1 and CDR2 from the germline V gene are SGHNT and YYREEE (reference sequence). Trimming removed 6 bases from V and 4 bases from J; junction bases left unmatched: 7. CDR3 nucleotides: TGTGCCAGCAAGGGACAGGGAATAAGCTATGGCTACACCTTC. Translating it yields CASKGQGISYGYTF.

The chain is built from TRBV18 and TRBJ1-6; D gene uncertain. V was cut by 3 bases and J by 3 bases, with 9 bases left in between. Germline lookup yields CDR1 KGHSH and CDR2 LQKENI. The length of the CDR3 is 15 residues. The chain's CDR3 is CASSPGRNYNSPLHF. DNA of the CDR3: TGTGCCAGCTCACCGGGCAGGAACTATAATTCACCCCTCCACTTT.

V gene TRBV6-6 combines with J gene TRBJ1-2, with 9 bases fitting TRBD1. The CDR3 runs 16 residues. V lost 2 bases, J lost 3 bases, and 7 bases stayed unmatched. CDR1 and CDR2 from the germline V gene are MNHNY and SVGAGI (reference sequence). This chain's CDR3 is CASSYKQGARDYGYTF. CDR3 coding DNA: TGTGCCAGCAGTTACAAACAGGGGGCGCGGGACTATGGCTACACCTTC.

This chain links TRBV5-1 with TRBJ2-7, with 7 bases that match TRBD1. The CDR3 totals 16 residues. CDR1 is SGHRS and CDR2 is YFSETQ in the germline V gene. J was trimmed by 7 bases and V by 4 bases; bases with no gene match: 17. CDR3 nucleotides: TGCGCCAGCAGCCGGGGTTGGGGGACAGAAATGGGAGAGCAGTACTTC. It encodes CASSRGWGTEMGEQYF.

The rearrangement links TRBV7-9 to TRBJ2-3, with TRBD2 identical over 9 bases. The V segment lost 6 bases and the J segment 6 bases; nucleotides outside the gene matches: 7. CDR1 is SEHNR and CDR2 is FQNEAQ in the germline V gene (reference sequence). This CDR3 has 14 amino acids. The CDR3 loop reads CASRVAGEGDTQYF. Written as DNA, the CDR3 is TGTGCCAGCAGAGTAGCGGGAGAGGGGGATACGCAGTATTTT.

The CDR3 DNA is TGTGCCAGCAGCTTAGCGCGGGGGAGAGATACGCAGTATTTT. Amino acid sequence: CASSLARGRDTQYF. This sequence joins TRBV7-9 and TRBJ2-3, with TRBD2 identical over 7 bases. Germline CDR1 is SEHNR and CDR2 is FQNEAQ (reference sequence). V shed 0 bases and J 5 bases; nucleotides not matched to a gene: 2. CDR3 length: 14 amino acids.

The V call is TRBV5-1, the J call TRBJ2-5; D may be TRBD2 (5 bases). Germline CDR1 SGHRS, CDR2 YFSETQ. V lost 0 bases to trimming and J lost 6 bases, with 9 bases between them. The CDR3 totals 13 residues. The CDR3 spells CASSLAAEKTQYF. As DNA, the CDR3 is TGCGCCAGCAGCTTGGCAGCGGAGAAGACCCAGTACTTC.